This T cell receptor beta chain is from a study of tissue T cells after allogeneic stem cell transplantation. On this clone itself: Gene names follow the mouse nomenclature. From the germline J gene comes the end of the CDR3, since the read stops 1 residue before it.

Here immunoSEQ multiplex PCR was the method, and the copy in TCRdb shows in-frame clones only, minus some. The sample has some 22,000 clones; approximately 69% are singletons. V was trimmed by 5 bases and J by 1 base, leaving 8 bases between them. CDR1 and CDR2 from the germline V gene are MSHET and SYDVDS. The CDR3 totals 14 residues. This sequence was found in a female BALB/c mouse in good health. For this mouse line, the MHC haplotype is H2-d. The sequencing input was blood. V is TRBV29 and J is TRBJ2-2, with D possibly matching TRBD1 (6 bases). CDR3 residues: CASSPGQNTGQLYF. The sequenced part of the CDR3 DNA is TGTGCTAGCAGTCCGGGACAAAACACCGGGCAGCTCTAC. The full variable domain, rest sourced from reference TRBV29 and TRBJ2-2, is DMKVTQMPRYLIKRMGENVLLECGQDMSHETMYWYRQDPGLGLQLIYISYDVDSNSEGDIPKGYRVSRKKREHFSLILDSAKTNQTSVYFCASSPGQNTGQLYFGEGSKLTVL.